What follows are 3 T cell receptor beta chains derived from one specimen sequenced in a study of T cell responses to AZD1222 COVID-19 vaccine. The data were produced by immunoSEQ multiplex PCR, yet TCRdb's version contains in-frame clones alone and is incomplete. The repertoire holds 120,000 or so clones, with around 89% as singletons. The material sequenced was peripheral blood, taken on day 0 of AZD1222 vaccination. Every receptor here comes from an adult in good health.

This chain uses TRBV7-9 with TRBJ2-1; 11 bases map to TRBD2. The ends lost 4 bases at V and 0 bases at J; junction bases unmatched: 5. Looked up from germline, CDR1 is SEHNR and CDR2 is FQNEAQ (reference sequence). The CDR3 spans 17 residues. CDR3 nucleotide sequence: TGTGCCAGCAGCTCCTATAGCGGGAGGGCCTCCTACAATGAGCAGTTCTTC. Amino acids: CASSSYSGRASYNEQFF.

The chain links TRBV27 to TRBJ1-1; D call uncertain. The CDR3 is 16 residues long. Germline-derived CDR1 and CDR2 are MNHEY and SMNVEV (reference sequence). V lost 5 bases, J lost 1 base, and 17 bases lay in between. CDR3 residues: CASSIGRALKNTEAFF. The CDR3 nucleotides read TGTGCCAGCAGTATAGGAAGGGCTCTAAAGAACACTGAAGCTTTCTTT.

The rearrangement uses TRBV27 and TRBJ2-5; 8 nucleotides line up with TRBD1. With V trimmed by 4 bases and J by 5 bases, 9 bases remained unmatched. The germline V gene has CDR1 MNHEY and CDR2 SMNVEV (reference sequence). The CDR3 runs to 15 residues. The CDR3 reads CASSSEQGEGETQYF. The CDR3 DNA reads as TGTGCCAGCAGTTCTGAACAGGGGGAAGGTGAGACCCAGTACTTC.